One and the same sample provided the 11 T cell receptor beta chains below, sequenced in a study of cytomegalovirus exposure and HLA in healthy donors. It was with 60 Vbeta and 13 Jbeta primers that the PCR ran. Produced via immunoSEQ multiplex PCR; TCRdb's table is partial and in-frame only. This sample carries under 110,000 clones, roughly 76% of them seen once, and the ten largest clones take 5% to 7%. The sequencing sample was made of PBMCs. The origin of the receptors is a woman aged 45-65 years in good health and CMV-seropositive.

There are a few counts of this clone. The gene calls are TRBV6-6 and TRBJ2-1; 10 bases are a match to TRBD2. This CDR3 is built from 16 residues. The junction had 19 bases not matched to a gene; V was cut back by 8 bases and J by 12 bases. Germline CDR1 reads MNHNY; CDR2 reads SVGAGI (reference sequence). The CDR3 nucleotides are TGTGCCAGCCACGGGCTAGCGGGGGCCCCCAGGGAGGGGCAGTTCTTC. Encoded protein: CASHGLAGAPREGQFF.

The chain joins TRBV6-6 to TRBJ1-1; D uncertain. Trimming removed 2 bases at V and 1 base at J, with 5 bases between. Per the germline V gene, CDR1 is MNHNY and CDR2 is SVGAGI (reference sequence). The CDR3 covers 13 residues. The CDR3 DNA is TGTGCCAGCAGTTACCCCTCGAACACTGAAGCTTTCTTT. It is translated as CASSYPSNTEAFF.

The chain is built from TRBV7-9 and TRBJ1-5; 10 bases are a match to TRBD1. The CDR3 covers 15 residues. Germline V gene lookup returns CDR1 SEHNR and CDR2 FQNEAQ (reference sequence). V shed 3 bases, J shed 4 bases, and the junction held 3 bases outside the gene matches. CDR3 sequence: CASSFGTGVNQPQHF. CDR3 bases: TGTGCCAGCAGCTTCGGGACAGGGGTTAATCAGCCCCAGCATTTT.

This sequence joins TRBV2 and TRBJ2-2; D might be TRBD2 (6 bases). V was cut by 4 bases and J by 6 bases, with 12 bases left in between. Germline V gene lookup returns CDR1 SNHLY and CDR2 FYNNEI. CDR3 length: 14 amino acids. The CDR3 DNA sequence: TGTGCCAGCAGTGTGGAGGGTGGCGCCGGGGAGCTGTTTTTT. Translated: CASSVEGGAGELFF.

The chain combines TRBV5-1 with TRBJ1-6; TRBD1 agrees at 8 bases. Germline-derived CDR1 and CDR2 are SGHRS and YFSETQ. Trimming at V came to 4 bases and at J to 8 bases, leaving 8 bases not matched to a gene. The CDR3 extends over 15 amino acids. The CDR3 sequence: CASSAIGQGDSPLHF. As DNA, the CDR3 is TGCGCCAGCAGCGCCATCGGACAGGGTGATTCACCCCTCCACTTT.

J is TRBJ2-7 and V is TRBV5-6, with 9 bases identical to TRBD1. Germline lookup yields CDR1 SGHDT and CDR2 YYEEEE. V was clipped by 2 bases and J by 2 bases; unmatched bases: 8. CDR3 length: 16 amino acids. This CDR3 reads CASSLFRDRVTYEQYF. The CDR3 DNA follows: TGTGCCAGCAGCTTATTCCGGGACAGGGTTACCTACGAGCAGTACTTC.

The J gene is TRBJ1-2, the V gene TRBV9; 7 bases align to TRBD1. Germline assignment: CDR1 SGDLS and CDR2 YYNGEE. V dropped 0 bases and J dropped 8; count of bases not matched to a gene: 19. The CDR3 spans 18 residues. This CDR3 is CASSVAPYGQGGEEGYTF. CDR3 coding DNA: TGTGCCAGCAGCGTAGCTCCTTATGGGCAGGGGGGTGAAGAGGGCTACACCTTC.

The chain joins TRBV5-1 to TRBJ2-1; 8 positions match TRBD2. CDR3 size: 14 residues. Per the germline V gene, CDR1 is SGHRS and CDR2 is YFSETQ. Unmatched junction bases numbered 7, after V lost 6 bases and J lost 5 bases. The CDR3 loop reads CASNRGGRDNEQFF. CDR3 DNA: TGCGCCAGCAATCGGGGGGGCCGGGACAATGAGCAGTTCTTC.

The rearrangement uses TRBV7-2 and TRBJ2-7; D might be TRBD2 (7 bases). The CDR3 is 17 amino acids. The germline gives CDR1 SGHTA, CDR2 FQGNSA. Between the trimmed V and J ends, which lost 3 bases and 4 bases, there was a span of 22 bases. The DNA for the CDR3 is TGTGCCAGCAGCTTTCTATGGTCGGGGGGCGTTGGGTACGAGCAGTACTTC. As protein: CASSFLWSGGVGYEQYF.

This clone was recorded only once. The gene calls are TRBV9 and TRBJ2-1, with a weak D call TRBD2 (6 bases). Germline CDR1 SGDLS, CDR2 YYNGEE. Trimming took off 0 bases at V and 10 bases at J, with 8 bases between the two ends. This CDR3 comprises 12 residues. DNA for the CDR3: TGTGCCAGCAGCGTAGGGCGGGGAGAGCAGTTCTTC. Its translation is CASSVGRGEQFF.

The chain has TRBV19 and TRBJ1-3, with a possible D match to TRBD1 (6 bases). CDR1 and CDR2 from the germline V gene are LNHDA and SQIVND (reference sequence). The CDR3 covers 16 residues. V was clipped by 3 bases and J by 4 bases, with 16 bases between them. This chain's CDR3 is CASSITGGRLGNTIYF. CDR3 in DNA: TGTGCCAGTAGTATCACCGGGGGGCGCCTCGGAAACACCATATATTTT.